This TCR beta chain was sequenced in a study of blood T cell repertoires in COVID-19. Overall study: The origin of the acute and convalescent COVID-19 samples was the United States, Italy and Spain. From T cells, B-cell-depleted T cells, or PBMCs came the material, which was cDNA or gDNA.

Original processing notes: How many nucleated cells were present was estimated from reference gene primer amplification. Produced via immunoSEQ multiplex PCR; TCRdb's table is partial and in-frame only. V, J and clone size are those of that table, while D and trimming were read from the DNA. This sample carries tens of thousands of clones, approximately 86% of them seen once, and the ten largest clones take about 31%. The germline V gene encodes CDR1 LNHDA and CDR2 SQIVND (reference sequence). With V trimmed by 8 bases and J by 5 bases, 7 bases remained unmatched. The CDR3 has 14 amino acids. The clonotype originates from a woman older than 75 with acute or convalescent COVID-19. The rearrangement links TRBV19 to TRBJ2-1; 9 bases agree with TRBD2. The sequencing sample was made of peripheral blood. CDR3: CASQTSGNNNEQFF. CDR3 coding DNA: TGTGCCAGTCAGACTAGCGGAAACAACAATGAGCAGTTCTTC.